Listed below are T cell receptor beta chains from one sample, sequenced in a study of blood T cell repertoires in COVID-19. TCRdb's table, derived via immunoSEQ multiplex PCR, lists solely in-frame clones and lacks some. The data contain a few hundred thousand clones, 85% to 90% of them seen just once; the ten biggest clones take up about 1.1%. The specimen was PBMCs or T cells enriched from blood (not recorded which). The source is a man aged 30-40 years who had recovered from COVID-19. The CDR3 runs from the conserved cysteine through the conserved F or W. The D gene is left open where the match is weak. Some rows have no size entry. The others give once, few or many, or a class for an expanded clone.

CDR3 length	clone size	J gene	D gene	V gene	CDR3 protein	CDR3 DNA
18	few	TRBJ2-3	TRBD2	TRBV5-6	CASSDLEWRERGTDTQYF	TGTGCCAGCAGCGACCTGGAGTGGCGGGAGCGGGGCACAGATACGCAGTATTTT
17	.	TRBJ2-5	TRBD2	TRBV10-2	CASSGPGGRALWETQYF	TGCGCCAGCAGTGGCCCTGGCGGGAGGGCCCTTTGGGAGACCCAGTACTTC
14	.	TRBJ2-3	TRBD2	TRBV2	CASLGGSFTDTQYF	TGTGCCAGCTTGGGGGGGTCATTCACAGATACGCAGTATTTT
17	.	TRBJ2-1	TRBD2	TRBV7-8	CASSPPGTSDRDNEQFF	TGTGCCAGCAGCCCGCCCGGGACTAGCGATAGGGACAATGAGCAGTTCTTC
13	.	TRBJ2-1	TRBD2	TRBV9	CASSPPGGLTVVF	TGTGCCAGCAGCCCCCCCGGGGGGTTAACCGTTGTCTTC
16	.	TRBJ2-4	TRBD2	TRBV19	CASQGVAGVSKNIQYF	TGTGCCAGTCAGGGGGTAGCGGGAGTTTCCAAAAACATTCAGTACTTC
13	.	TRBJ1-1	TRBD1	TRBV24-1	CATSDPGGTEAFF	TGTGCCACCAGTGATCCAGGGGGCACTGAAGCTTTCTTT
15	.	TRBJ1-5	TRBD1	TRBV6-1	CASSDSGQGNQPQHF	TGTGCCAGCAGTGATTCGGGACAGGGCAATCAGCCCCAGCATTTT
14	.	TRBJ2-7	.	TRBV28	CASSPRDIDYEQYF	TGTGCCAGCAGTCCCAGGGACATAGACTACGAGCAGTACTTC
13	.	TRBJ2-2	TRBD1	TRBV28	CASSQGDTGELFF	TGTGCCAGCAGCCAGGGGGACACCGGGGAGCTGTTTTTT
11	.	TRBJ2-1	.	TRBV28	CASETQNEQFF	TGTGCCAGCGAAACACAGAATGAGCAGTTCTTC
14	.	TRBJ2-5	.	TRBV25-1	CASSQLGASETQYF	TGTGCCAGCAGTCAGCTGGGGGCGAGCGAGACCCAGTACTTC
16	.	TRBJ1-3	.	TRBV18	CASSPRAGSSGNTIYF	TGTGCCAGCTCACCCAGGGCCGGGAGCTCTGGAAACACCATATATTTT
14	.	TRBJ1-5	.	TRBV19	CASSSQYDNQPQHF	TGTGCCAGTAGTAGTCAGTATGATAATCAGCCCCAGCATTTT